A single T cell receptor beta chain is shown here with its context. Blood replicates held 0.5 ug DNA, tumor or normal breast approximately 1.5 ug, two each. Measured with immunoSEQ multiplex PCR; TCRdb has only the in-frame clones, and not every one. The sample shows 20,000 or so clones, 75% to 80% of them seen only once. The source of the sample is a study of early stage breast cancer tumors. The wider study: Under 10 ER+/PR+/HER2- tumors were invasive ductal; a few were invasive lobular.

The length of the CDR3 is 16 residues. CDR1 SGHDT and CDR2 YYEEEE come from the germline V gene. The V segment lost 1 base and the J segment 2 bases; nucleotides outside the gene matches: 7. The source is a person in their sixties with breast cancer. Sequenced: blood. The chain is built from TRBV5-6 and TRBJ2-7, with TRBD2 matching over 9 bases. The CDR3 region is CASSLRFLAGTYEQYF. The CDR3 DNA sequence: TGTGCCAGCAGCTTGAGGTTCCTAGCGGGAACCTACGAGCAGTACTTC.